The source of this T cell receptor (beta chain) is a study of blood T cell repertoires in COVID-19. Study-wide context: The origin of the acute and convalescent COVID-19 samples was the United States, Italy and Spain. In each case, the material was cDNA or gDNA derived from T cells, B-cell-depleted T cells, or PBMCs.

Authors' data handling: Estimation of nucleated cell counts was performed using reference gene primer amplification. Method: immunoSEQ multiplex PCR; TCRdb's copy keeps in-frame clones and lacks some. That table gives V, J and clone size, and the DNA gave D and trimming. Of under 200,000 clones in the sample, roughly 90% are singletons; the top ten hold around 3.9%. CDR1 SGHTA and CDR2 FQGNSA come from the germline V gene. This CDR3 region has 15 residues. The V and J ends lost 0 bases and 5 bases respectively, with 13 bases between them. Sequencing input: peripheral blood. The rearrangement links TRBV7-2 to TRBJ2-5, with no clear D. This receptor was identified in an older woman who had recovered from COVID-19. Written as DNA, the CDR3 is TGTGCCAGCAGCTTAGCCCGGGTGAATCTGGAGACCCAGTACTTC. Amino acids: CASSLARVNLETQYF.